This TCR beta chain was retrieved from a study of T cells expressing NK-cell markers. Findings and caveats of the study: CD8+ T cells in six donors included dominant NKG2C+ clonotypes at roughly 1.0-8%. Several of the donors also had these clonotypes leading their CD3+CD56-NKG2C+ fraction.

TCRdb reworked the 5' RACE reads into one entry per CDR3 protein, no DNA. The sample spans about 460,000 distinct CDR3 sequences; the ten largest clones claim under 1.5%. Regarding this clonotype: Its antigen is currently unknown.

Germline CDR1 SGHTA, CDR2 FQGNSA. The CDR3 has 15 amino acids. This clonotype was sampled from a woman aged 45-60 years in good health. Specimen: blood T cells: a sorted CD56 or NKG2C T cell subset, CD4+ or CD8+ T cells, or bulk PBMC T cells (not recorded which). This chain connects TRBV7-2 to TRBJ2-7; TCRdb reports TRBD1, a call that lacks DNA to check it against. CDR3 residues: CASSLVSREIYEQYF.